The T cell receptor beta chain described here comes from a study of blood T cell repertoires in COVID-19. The data were produced by immunoSEQ multiplex PCR, yet TCRdb's version contains in-frame clones alone and is incomplete. The sample consists of 200,000 to 300,000 clones, approximately 88% of them appearing once. V was pared by 5 bases and J by 6 bases, with 3 bases of the junction left unmatched. CDR3 length equals 14 residues. The germline V gene has CDR1 SGHTA and CDR2 FQGNSA. The TCR sequence derives from a young woman with acute COVID-19. Sequenced input: PBMCs or T cells enriched from blood (not recorded which). This sequence joins TRBV7-2 and TRBJ1-4, with 10 bases that match TRBD1. The CDR3 reads CASSTGTGDEKLFF. The CDR3 DNA follows: TGTGCCAGCAGCACTGGGACAGGGGATGAAAAACTGTTTTTT.